This T cell receptor (beta chain) comes out of a study of blood T cells in healthy people across ages. Study at large: Through template switching, about one barcoded beta molecule was captured per two T cells, as measured in model experiments.

Peripheral blood from each donor was collected in a volume of 9.5 to 10 milliliters. With each sample, at least 5 micrograms of total RNA were extracted. Alongside a J-beta primer mix, a sample-barcoded 5' primer served in a second PCR lasting roughly 7 to 11 cycles. Carrying 12 random nucleotides, a template-switch adaptor labeled each individual cDNA molecule. TCRdb used MiXCR to reprocess the 5' RACE reads, holding one entry per CDR3 protein. The sample holds about 1.4 million distinct CDR3 sequences, approximately 63% seen once. This clonotype was found a few times. The CDR3 runs 15 residues. V lost 6 bases and J lost 5; bases outside the gene matches: 9.

This chain connects TRBV12-3 or TRBV12-4 to TRBJ2-2, with TRBD2 matching over 7 bases. The sequenced material came from blood. The TCR originated in a man in his late teens or twenties in good health. The CDR3 sequence: CASSLWGGRTGELFF. CDR3 in DNA: TGTGCCAGCAGCCTCTGGGGGGGGAGGACCGGGGAGCTGTTTTTT.